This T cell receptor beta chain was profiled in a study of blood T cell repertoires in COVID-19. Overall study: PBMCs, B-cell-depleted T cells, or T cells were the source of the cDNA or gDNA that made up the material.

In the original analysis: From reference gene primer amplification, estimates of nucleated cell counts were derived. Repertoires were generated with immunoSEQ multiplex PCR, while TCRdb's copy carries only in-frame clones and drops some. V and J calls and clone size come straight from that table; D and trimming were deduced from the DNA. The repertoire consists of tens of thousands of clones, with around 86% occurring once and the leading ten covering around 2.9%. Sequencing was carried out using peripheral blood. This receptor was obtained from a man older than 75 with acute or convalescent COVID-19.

The DNA for the CDR3 is TGTGCCAGCAGCTTGCCCGGGACAGGGGGTAAAAACGAGCAGTACTTC. It translates to CASSLPGTGGKNEQYF. The chain links TRBV7-6 to TRBJ2-7; TRBD1 agrees at 11 bases. Trimming cost V 3 bases and J 5 bases; bases outside gene matches: 9. In germline, CDR1 is SGHVS, CDR2 FNYEAQ. The length of the CDR3 is 16 residues.